This T cell receptor (beta chain) was obtained from a study of cytomegalovirus exposure and HLA in healthy donors. The germline V gene encodes CDR1 GTSNPN and CDR2 SVGIG (reference sequence). The CDR3 runs to 12 residues. Deletions cut 4 bases from V and 17 bases from J, with 18 bases between. It was with 60 Vbeta and 13 Jbeta primers that the PCR ran. Data came from immunoSEQ multiplex PCR; TCRdb stores just in-frame clones and leaves some out. Seen here are about 160,000 clones, approximately 84% observed once, and the top ten hold more than 2%. Material for sequencing was PBMCs. The sequence was obtained from a man younger than 35 in good health and CMV-seropositive. The chain combines TRBV30 with TRBJ1-6, with D maybe TRBD1 (5 bases). The CDR3 sequence is CAWNLGGKDIHF. CDR3 sequence (DNA): TGTGCCTGGAATTTGGGTGGGAAGGACATCCACTTT.